This T cell receptor beta chain was sequenced for a study of blood T cell repertoires in COVID-19. Germline V lookup: CDR1 SGHTA, CDR2 FQGNSA. This CDR3 is built from 20 residues. Trimming at V came to 0 bases and at J to 0 bases, leaving 11 bases not matched to a gene. Repertoires were generated with immunoSEQ multiplex PCR, while TCRdb's copy carries only in-frame clones and drops some. Here the sample spans 94,000 or so clones, 80% to 90% being singletons. The sample consisted of peripheral blood. This chain links TRBV7-2 with TRBJ2-6, with 7 bases fitting TRBD1. The clonotype comes from a man aged 55-75 years with acute or convalescent COVID-19. Here the CDR3 DNA reads TGTGCCAGCAGCTTAGCCCCCCGACAGGGCTACAGCTCTGGGGCCAACGTCCTGACTTTC. This encodes CASSLAPRQGYSSGANVLTF.